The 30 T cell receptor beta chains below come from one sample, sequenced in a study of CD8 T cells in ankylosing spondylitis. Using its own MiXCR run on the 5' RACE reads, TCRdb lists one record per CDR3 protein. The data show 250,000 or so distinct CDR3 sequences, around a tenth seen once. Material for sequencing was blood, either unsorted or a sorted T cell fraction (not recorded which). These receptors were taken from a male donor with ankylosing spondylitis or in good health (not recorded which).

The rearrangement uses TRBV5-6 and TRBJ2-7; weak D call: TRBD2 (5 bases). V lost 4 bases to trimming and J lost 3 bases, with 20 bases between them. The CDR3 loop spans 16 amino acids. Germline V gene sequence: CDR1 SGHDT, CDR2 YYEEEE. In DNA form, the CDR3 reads TGTGCCAGCAGCGGAACGACCGGGATTCTGAACTACGAGCAGTACTTC. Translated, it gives CASSGTTGILNYEQYF.

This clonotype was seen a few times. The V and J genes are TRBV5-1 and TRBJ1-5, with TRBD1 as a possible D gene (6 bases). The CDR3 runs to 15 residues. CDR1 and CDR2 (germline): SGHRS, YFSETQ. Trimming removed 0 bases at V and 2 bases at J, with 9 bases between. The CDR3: CASSLVPGGNQPQHF. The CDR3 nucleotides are TGCGCCAGCAGCTTGGTTCCAGGGGGCAATCAGCCCCAGCATTTT.

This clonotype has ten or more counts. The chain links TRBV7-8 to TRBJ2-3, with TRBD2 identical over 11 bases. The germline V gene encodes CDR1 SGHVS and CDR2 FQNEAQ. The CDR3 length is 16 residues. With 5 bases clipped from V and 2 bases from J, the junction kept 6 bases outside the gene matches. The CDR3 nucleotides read TGTGCCAGCAGCGTTAGCGGGGGGGATCCCACAGATACGCAGTATTTT. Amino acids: CASSVSGGDPTDTQYF.

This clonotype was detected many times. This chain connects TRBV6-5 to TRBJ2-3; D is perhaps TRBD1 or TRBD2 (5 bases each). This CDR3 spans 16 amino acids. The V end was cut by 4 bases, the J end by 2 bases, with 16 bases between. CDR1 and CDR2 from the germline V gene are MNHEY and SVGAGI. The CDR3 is CASSSPRRDHTDTQYF. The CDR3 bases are TGTGCCAGCAGTTCCCCTAGACGGGACCACACAGATACGCAGTATTTT.

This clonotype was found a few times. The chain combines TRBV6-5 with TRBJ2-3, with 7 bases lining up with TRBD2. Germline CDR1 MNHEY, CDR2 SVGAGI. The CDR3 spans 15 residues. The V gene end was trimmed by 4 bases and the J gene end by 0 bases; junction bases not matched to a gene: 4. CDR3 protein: CASSSRDYSTDTQYF. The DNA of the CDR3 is TGTGCCAGCAGTTCCCGGGACTACAGCACAGATACGCAGTATTTT.

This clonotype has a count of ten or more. This CDR3 is CASSEGTGGESYEQYF. In DNA, the CDR3 is TGTGCCAGCAGTGAAGGGACAGGGGGCGAATCCTACGAGCAGTACTTC. The chain joins TRBV6-1 to TRBJ2-7; 11 positions match TRBD1. V shed 1 base and J 1 base; nucleotides not matched to a gene: 3. The CDR3 is made up of 16 amino acids. Germline V gene lookup returns CDR1 MNHNS and CDR2 SASEGT.

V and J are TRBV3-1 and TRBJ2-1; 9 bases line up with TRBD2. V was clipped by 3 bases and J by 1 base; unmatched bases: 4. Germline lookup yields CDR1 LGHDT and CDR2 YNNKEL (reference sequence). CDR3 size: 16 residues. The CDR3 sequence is CASSHRAGGSYNEQFF. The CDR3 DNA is TGTGCCAGCAGCCATCGAGCGGGAGGTTCCTACAATGAGCAGTTCTTC.

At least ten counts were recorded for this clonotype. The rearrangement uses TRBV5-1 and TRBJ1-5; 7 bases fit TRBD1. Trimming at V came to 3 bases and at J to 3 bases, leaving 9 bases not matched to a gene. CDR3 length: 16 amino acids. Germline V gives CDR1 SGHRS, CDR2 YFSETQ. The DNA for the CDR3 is TGCGCCAGCAGCTCGCTCCCAGGGGGAGTCAATCAGCCCCAGCATTTT. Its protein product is CASSSLPGGVNQPQHF.

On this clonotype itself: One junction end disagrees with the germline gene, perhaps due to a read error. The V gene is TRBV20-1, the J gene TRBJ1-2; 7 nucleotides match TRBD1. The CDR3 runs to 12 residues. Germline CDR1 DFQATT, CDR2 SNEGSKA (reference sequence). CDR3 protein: CSAGGGGYSYTF. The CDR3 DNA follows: TGCAGTGCTGGGGGAGGGGGCTATAGCTACACCTTC.

CDR3 amino acids: CASSQPGQGGMETQYF. The DNA for the CDR3 is TGTGCCAGCAGCCAGCCGGGACAGGGGGGAATGGAGACCCAGTACTTC. V and J are TRBV7-6 and TRBJ2-5, with 11 positions matching TRBD1. CDR3 length: 16 residues. CDR1 is SGHVS, CDR2 FNYEAQ, per germline. V trimming: 5 bases; J trimming: 5 bases; junction bases outside the gene matches: 10.

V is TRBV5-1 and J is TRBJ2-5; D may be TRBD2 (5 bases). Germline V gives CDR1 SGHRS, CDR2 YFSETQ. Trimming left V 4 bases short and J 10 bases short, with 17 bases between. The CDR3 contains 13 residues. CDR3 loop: CASSTSPLEDQYF. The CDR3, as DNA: TGCGCCAGCAGCACGAGCCCCTTGGAGGACCAGTACTTC. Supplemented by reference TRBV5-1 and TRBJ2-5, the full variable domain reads KAGVTQTPRYLIKTRGQQVTLSCSPISGHRSVSWYQQTPGQGLQFLFEYFSETQRNKGNFPGRFSGRQFSNSRSEMNVSTLELGDSALYLCASSTSPLEDQYFGPGTRLLVL.

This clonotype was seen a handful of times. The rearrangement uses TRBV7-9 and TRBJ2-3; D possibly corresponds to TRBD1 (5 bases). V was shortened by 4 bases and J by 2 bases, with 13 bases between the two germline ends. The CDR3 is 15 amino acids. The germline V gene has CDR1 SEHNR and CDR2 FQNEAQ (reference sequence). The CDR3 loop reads CASSSTGHPTDTQYF. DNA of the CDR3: TGTGCCAGCAGCTCAACTGGACACCCCACAGATACGCAGTATTTT.

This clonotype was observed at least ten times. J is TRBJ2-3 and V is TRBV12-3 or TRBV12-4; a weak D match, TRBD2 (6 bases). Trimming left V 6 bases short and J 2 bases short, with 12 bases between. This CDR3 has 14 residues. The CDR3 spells CASRFGGSTDTQYF. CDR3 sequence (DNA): TGTGCCAGCAGGTTCGGAGGGTCCACAGATACGCAGTATTTT.

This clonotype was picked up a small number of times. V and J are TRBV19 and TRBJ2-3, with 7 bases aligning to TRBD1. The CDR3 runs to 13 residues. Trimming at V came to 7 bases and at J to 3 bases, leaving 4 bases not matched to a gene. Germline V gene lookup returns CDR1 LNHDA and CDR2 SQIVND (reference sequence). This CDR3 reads CASNGQETDTQYF. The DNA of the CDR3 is TGTGCCAGTAATGGACAGGAGACAGATACGCAGTATTTT.

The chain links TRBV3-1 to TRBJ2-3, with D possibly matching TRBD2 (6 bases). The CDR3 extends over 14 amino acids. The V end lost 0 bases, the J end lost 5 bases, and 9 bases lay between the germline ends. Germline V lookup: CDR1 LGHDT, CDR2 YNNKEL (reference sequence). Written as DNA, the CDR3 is TGTGCCAGCAGCCAAGATTTCGGGGGAGATACGCAGTATTTT. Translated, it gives CASSQDFGGDTQYF.

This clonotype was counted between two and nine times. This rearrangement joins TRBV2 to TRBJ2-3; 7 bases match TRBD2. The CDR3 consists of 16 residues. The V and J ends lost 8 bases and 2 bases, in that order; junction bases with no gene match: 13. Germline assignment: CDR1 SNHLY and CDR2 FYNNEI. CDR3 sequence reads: CASYKSSGTHTDTQYF. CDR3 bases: TGTGCCAGCTATAAGTCCAGCGGGACCCACACAGATACGCAGTATTTT. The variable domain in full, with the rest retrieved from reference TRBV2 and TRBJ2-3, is EPEVTQTPSHQVTQMGQEVILRCVPISNHLYFYWYRQILGQKVEFLVSFYNNEISEKSEIFDDQFSVERPDGSNFTLKIRSTKLEDSAMYFCASYKSSGTHTDTQYFGPGTRLTVL.

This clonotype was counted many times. CDR3 sequence reads: CASKAGGIFEQFF. CDR3 DNA: TGTGCCAGCAAAGCGGGAGGGATCTTTGAGCAGTTCTTC. The rearrangement uses TRBV27 and TRBJ2-1; 10 bases align to TRBD2. J was trimmed by 9 bases and V by 7 bases; bases with no gene match: 6. CDR3 length: 13 amino acids. CDR1 is MNHEY and CDR2 is SMNVEV in the germline V gene (reference sequence).

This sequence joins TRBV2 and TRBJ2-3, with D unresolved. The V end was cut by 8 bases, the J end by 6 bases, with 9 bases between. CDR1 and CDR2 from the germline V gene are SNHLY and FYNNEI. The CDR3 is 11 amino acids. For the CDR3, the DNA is TGTGCCAGCTCCGGATGGGATACGCAGTATTTT. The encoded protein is CASSGWDTQYF.

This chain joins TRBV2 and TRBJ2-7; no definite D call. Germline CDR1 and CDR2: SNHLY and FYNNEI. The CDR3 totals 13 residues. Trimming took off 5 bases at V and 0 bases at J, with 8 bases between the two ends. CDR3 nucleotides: TGTGCCAGCAGTACGGGCCTCTCCTACGAGCAGTACTTC. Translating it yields CASSTGLSYEQYF.

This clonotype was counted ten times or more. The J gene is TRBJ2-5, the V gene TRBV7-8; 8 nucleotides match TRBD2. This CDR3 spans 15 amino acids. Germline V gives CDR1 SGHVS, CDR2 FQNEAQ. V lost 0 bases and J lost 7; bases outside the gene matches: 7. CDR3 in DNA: TGTGCCAGCAGCTTAGCGCGACTAGCGATGGGGACCCAGTACTTC. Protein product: CASSLARLAMGTQYF.

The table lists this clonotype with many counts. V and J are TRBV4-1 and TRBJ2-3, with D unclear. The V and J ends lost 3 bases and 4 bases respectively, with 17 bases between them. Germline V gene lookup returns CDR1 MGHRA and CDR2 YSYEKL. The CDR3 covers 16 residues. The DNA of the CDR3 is TGCGCCAGCAGCCAGGGCTTGAGGAAACAAGCAGATACGCAGTATTTT. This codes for CASSQGLRKQADTQYF.

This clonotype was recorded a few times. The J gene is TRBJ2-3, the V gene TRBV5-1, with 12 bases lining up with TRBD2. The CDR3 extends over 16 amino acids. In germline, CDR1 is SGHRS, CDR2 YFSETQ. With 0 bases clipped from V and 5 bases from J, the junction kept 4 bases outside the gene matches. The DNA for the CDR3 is TGCGCCAGCAGCTTGGGACTAGCGGGGGCCGAAGATACGCAGTATTTT. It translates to CASSLGLAGAEDTQYF.

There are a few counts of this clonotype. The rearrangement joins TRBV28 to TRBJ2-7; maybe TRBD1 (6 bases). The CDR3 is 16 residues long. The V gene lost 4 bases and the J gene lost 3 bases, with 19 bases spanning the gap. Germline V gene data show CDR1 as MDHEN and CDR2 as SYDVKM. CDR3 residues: CASSSPPPLTGYEQYF. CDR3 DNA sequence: TGTGCCAGCAGTTCCCCACCACCTTTGACAGGCTACGAGCAGTACTTC.

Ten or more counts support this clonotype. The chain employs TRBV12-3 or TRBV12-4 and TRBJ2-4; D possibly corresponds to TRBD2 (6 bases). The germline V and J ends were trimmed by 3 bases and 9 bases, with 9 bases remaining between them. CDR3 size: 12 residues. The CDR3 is CASSLPAGIQYF. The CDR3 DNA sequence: TGTGCCAGCAGTTTGCCAGCGGGCATTCAGTACTTC.

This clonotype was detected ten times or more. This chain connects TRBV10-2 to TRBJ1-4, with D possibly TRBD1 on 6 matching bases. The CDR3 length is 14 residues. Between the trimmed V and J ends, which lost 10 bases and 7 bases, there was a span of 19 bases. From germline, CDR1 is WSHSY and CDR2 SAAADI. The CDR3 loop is CATKLQGRFEKLFF. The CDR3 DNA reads TGCGCCACCAAATTACAGGGACGTTTTGAAAAACTGTTTTTT.

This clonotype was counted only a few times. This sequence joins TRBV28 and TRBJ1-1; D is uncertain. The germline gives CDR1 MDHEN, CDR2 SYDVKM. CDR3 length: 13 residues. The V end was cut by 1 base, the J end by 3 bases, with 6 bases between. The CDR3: CASSLLRDTEAFF. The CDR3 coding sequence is TGTGCCAGCAGTTTATTGCGAGACACTGAAGCTTTCTTT.

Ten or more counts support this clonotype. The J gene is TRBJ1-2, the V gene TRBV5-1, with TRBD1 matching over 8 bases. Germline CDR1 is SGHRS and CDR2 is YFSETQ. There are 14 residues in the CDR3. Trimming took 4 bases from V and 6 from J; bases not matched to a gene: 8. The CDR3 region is CASSGRTGNDGYTF. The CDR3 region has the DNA TGCGCCAGCAGCGGCCGGACAGGGAATGATGGCTACACCTTC.

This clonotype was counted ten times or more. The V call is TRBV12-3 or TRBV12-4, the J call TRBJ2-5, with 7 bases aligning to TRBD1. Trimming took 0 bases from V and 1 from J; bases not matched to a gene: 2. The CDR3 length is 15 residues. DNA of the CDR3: TGTGCCAGCAGTTTAGCCGGGACAGTCCAAGAGACCCAGTACTTC. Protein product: CASSLAGTVQETQYF.

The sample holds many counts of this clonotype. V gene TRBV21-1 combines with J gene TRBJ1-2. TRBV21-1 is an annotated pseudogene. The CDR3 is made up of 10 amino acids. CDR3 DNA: TGTGCCAGCCCCCGTAGGGGCTACACCTTC. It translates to CASPRRGYTF.

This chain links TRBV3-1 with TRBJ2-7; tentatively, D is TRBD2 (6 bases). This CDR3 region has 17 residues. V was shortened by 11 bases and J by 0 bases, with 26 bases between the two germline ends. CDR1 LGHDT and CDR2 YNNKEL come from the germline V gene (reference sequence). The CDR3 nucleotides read TGTGCCTGCTCCCACGGGACTCGAACTATCAGCTCCTACGAGCAGTACTTC. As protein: CACSHGTRTISSYEQYF.